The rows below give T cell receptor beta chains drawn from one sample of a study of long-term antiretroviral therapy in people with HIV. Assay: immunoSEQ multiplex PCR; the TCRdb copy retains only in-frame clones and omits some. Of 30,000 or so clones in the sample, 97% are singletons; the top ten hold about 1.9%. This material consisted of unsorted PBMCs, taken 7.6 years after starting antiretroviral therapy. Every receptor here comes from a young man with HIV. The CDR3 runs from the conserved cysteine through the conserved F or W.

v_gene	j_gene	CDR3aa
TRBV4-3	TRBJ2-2	CASSQEVLSTGELFF
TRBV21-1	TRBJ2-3	CASSKVAGADTQYF
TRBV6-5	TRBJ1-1	CASSYRGSTEAFF
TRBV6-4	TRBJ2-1	CASSREELNEQFF
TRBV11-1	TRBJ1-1	CASLKLGNTEAFF
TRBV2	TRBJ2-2	CASRWRTNTGELFF
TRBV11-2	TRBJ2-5	CASLRGRQETQYF
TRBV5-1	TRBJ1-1	CASSLGGVEYTEAFF
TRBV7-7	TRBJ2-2	CASSPVLGTGELFF
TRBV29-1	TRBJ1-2	CSVVLGQGANYGYTF
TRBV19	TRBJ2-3	CASSMVGGTTDTQYF